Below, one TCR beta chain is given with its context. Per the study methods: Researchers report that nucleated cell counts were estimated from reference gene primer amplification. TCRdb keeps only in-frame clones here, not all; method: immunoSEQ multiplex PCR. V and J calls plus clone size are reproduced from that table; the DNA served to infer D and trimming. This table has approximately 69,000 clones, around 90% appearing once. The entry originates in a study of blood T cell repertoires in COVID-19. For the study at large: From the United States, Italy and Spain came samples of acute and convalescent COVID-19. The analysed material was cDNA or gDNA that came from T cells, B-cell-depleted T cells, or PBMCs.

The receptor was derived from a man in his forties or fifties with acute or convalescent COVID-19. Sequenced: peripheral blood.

CDR3 residues: CASSIVEGPRGYTF. The CDR3 coding sequence is TGTGCCAGTAGTATAGTCGAGGGTCCTAGGGGCTACACCTTC. The chain uses TRBV19 and TRBJ1-2; no reliable D call. There are 14 residues in the CDR3. Between the trimmed V and J ends, which lost 1 base and 8 bases, there was a span of 14 bases. The V gene's germline CDR1 is LNHDA and CDR2 SQIVND (reference sequence).